The 32 T cell receptor beta chains below were found in one sample sequenced in a study of blood T cell repertoires in COVID-19. Sequenced by immunoSEQ multiplex PCR; TCRdb stores in-frame clones only, minus some. The table shows about 13,000 clones, with roughly 90% occurring only once. The sequenced material came from peripheral blood. These receptors all stem from a human donor in a cohort sampled during active COVID-19.

V gene TRBV7-8 combines with J gene TRBJ2-1; no firm D call. Germline CDR1 SGHVS, CDR2 FQNEAQ. Trimming removed 6 bases at V and 0 bases at J, with 12 bases between. The CDR3 covers 15 residues. The DNA of the CDR3 is TGTGCCAGCAGTTCTAGTCCGAGCTCCTACAATGAGCAGTTCTTC. Its translation is CASSSSPSSYNEQFF.

The chain employs TRBV6-1 and TRBJ1-2, with D unclear. Germline-derived CDR1 and CDR2 are MNHNS and SASEGT. Trimming shortened V by 2 bases and J by 5 bases, and 9 bases separated the two germline ends. The CDR3 has 13 amino acids. CDR3 DNA: TGTGCCAGCAGTGAAAGCGGTAGATATGGCTACACCTTC. Translation gives CASSESGRYGYTF.

The chain joins TRBV7-9 to TRBJ1-1, with TRBD1 as a possible D gene (6 bases). This CDR3 contains 14 residues. Germline CDR1 reads SEHNR; CDR2 reads FQNEAQ (reference sequence). V dropped 3 bases and J dropped 0 bases, with 8 bases sitting between them. The chain's CDR3 is CASSFGQMNTEAFF. The CDR3 bases are TGTGCCAGCAGCTTTGGACAGATGAACACTGAAGCTTTCTTT.

The rearrangement links TRBV19 to TRBJ2-2, with TRBD1 matching over 7 bases. The CDR3 sequence is 15 residues long. The V segment lost 3 bases and the J segment 0 bases; nucleotides outside the gene matches: 1. Germline CDR1 reads LNHDA; CDR2 reads SQIVND (reference sequence). The CDR3: CASSIQGANTGELFF. For the CDR3, the DNA is TGTGCCAGTAGTATTCAGGGGGCGAACACCGGGGAGCTGTTTTTT.

The J gene is TRBJ2-1, the V gene TRBV15; TRBD2 matches at 10 bases. This CDR3 is built from 19 residues. Germline CDR1 reads LNHNV; CDR2 reads YYDKDF (reference sequence). J lost 7 bases, V lost 3 bases, and 18 bases had no gene match. Here the CDR3 DNA reads TGTGCCACCAGCAGCGACCTAGCCTCTAGCGGGAGTGATTGGAATGAGCAGTTCTTC. This codes for CATSSDLASSGSDWNEQFF.

The rearrangement joins TRBV24-1 to TRBJ2-3; D uncertain. Germline V CDR1 and CDR2: KGHDR, SFDVKD. V was trimmed by 8 bases and J by 3 bases, leaving 11 bases between them. The CDR3 is 13 residues long. The CDR3 reads CATMAAGTDTQYF. DNA for the CDR3: TGTGCCACCATGGCTGCCGGGACAGATACGCAGTATTTT.

The V and J genes are TRBV5-5 and TRBJ1-2, with D maybe TRBD1 (6 bases). Trimming stripped 4 bases from V and 2 bases from J, with 18 bases between. Looked up from germline, CDR1 is SGHKS and CDR2 is YYEKEE (reference sequence). The CDR3 covers 16 residues. The CDR3 DNA is TGTGCCAGCAGCCCAAAGGGGGAGGGATTAAACTATGGCTACACCTTC. It translates to CASSPKGEGLNYGYTF.

The chain couples TRBV5-1 to TRBJ2-6, with 8 bases identical to TRBD1. The CDR3 is made up of 18 amino acids. Trimming cost V 6 bases and J 1 base; bases outside gene matches: 12. Germline V gene sequence: CDR1 SGHRS, CDR2 YFSETQ. The CDR3 nucleotides read TGCGCCAGCAAAAAAATCGGACAGGGCGAATCTGGGGCCAACGTCCTGACTTTC. This encodes CASKKIGQGESGANVLTF.

The rearrangement joins TRBV19 to TRBJ2-3, with 7 bases aligning to TRBD1. Germline-derived CDR1 and CDR2 are LNHDA and SQIVND (reference sequence). V lost 5 bases and J lost 0; bases outside the gene matches: 5. The CDR3 runs to 15 residues. CDR3 DNA sequence: TGTGCCAGTAGTGGCGGACAGGAAAGCACAGATACGCAGTATTTT. Protein product: CASSGGQESTDTQYF.

This chain uses TRBV6-6 with TRBJ2-1, with 10 bases matching TRBD1. Germline V gives CDR1 MNHNY, CDR2 SVGAGI (reference sequence). The CDR3 runs to 14 residues. The V gene end was trimmed by 6 bases and the J gene end by 4 bases; junction bases not matched to a gene: 3. The CDR3: CASSDRGRYNEQFF. The CDR3 DNA reads as TGTGCCAGCAGCGACAGGGGGCGTTACAATGAGCAGTTCTTC.

This clone showed up just a few times. This chain uses TRBV10-2 with TRBJ2-1; the D gene is possibly TRBD1 (6 bases). The germline V gene has CDR1 WSHSY and CDR2 SAAADI. Deletions cut 4 bases from V and 5 bases from J, with 12 bases between. The CDR3 runs 14 residues. For the CDR3, the DNA is TGCGCCAGCAGTGCAATACAGGGCGACAATGAGCAGTTCTTC. Its translation: CASSAIQGDNEQFF.

The rearrangement joins TRBV10-3 to TRBJ1-1, with a weak D call TRBD1 (6 bases). The CDR3 is 14 residues long. Per the germline V gene, CDR1 is ENHRY and CDR2 is SYGVKD. Trimming took 5 bases from V and 4 from J, leaving 14 bases between them. The CDR3 sequence is CAISLGRGPTEAFF. The CDR3 region has the DNA TGTGCCATCAGTCTAGGCAGGGGCCCCACTGAAGCTTTCTTT.

This clone was recorded once. J is TRBJ2-5 and V is TRBV7-2; 15 nucleotides agree with TRBD2. Germline-derived CDR1 and CDR2 are SGHTA and FQGNSA. The junction had 7 bases not matched to a gene; V was cut back by 4 bases and J by 4 bases. CDR3 length: 17 residues. CDR3 sequence (DNA): TGTGCCAGCAGCTATGGGACTAGCGGGGGGCGAGGAGAGACCCAGTACTTC. Translated: CASSYGTSGGRGETQYF.

The chain recombines TRBV20-1 with TRBJ2-1; TRBD2 matches 9 bases. Germline V gene sequence: CDR1 DFQATT, CDR2 SNEGSKA (reference sequence). The CDR3 has 11 amino acids. Trimming cost V 7 bases and J 8 bases; bases outside gene matches: 3. This CDR3 reads CSVTSGHEQFF. The CDR3 nucleotides read TGCAGTGTTACTAGCGGGCATGAGCAGTTCTTC.

This chain links TRBV28 with TRBJ2-5, with 9 bases identical to TRBD1. Trimming cost V 6 bases and J 5 bases; bases outside gene matches: 10. The germline V gene encodes CDR1 MDHEN and CDR2 SYDVKM. CDR3 length equals 15 residues. As DNA, the CDR3 is TGTGCCAGCAGATACCCACAGGGGGCTCGGGAGACCCAGTACTTC. Translation: CASRYPQGARETQYF.

The chain has TRBV28 and TRBJ2-4; 12 bases map to TRBD2. The CDR3 runs to 17 residues. Germline assignment: CDR1 MDHEN and CDR2 SYDVKM. V gave up 3 bases and J gave up 5 bases; unmatched junction bases: 8. The CDR3 is CASSFLAGGRGENIQYF. CDR3 bases: TGTGCCAGCAGTTTTCTAGCGGGGGGGCGCGGCGAAAACATTCAGTACTTC.

This rearrangement joins TRBV19 to TRBJ1-6, with TRBD1 matching over 8 bases. The V gene end was trimmed by 3 bases and the J gene end by 7 bases; junction bases not matched to a gene: 5. This CDR3 region has 15 residues. The germline gives CDR1 LNHDA, CDR2 SQIVND (reference sequence). The CDR3 reads CASSISRTGNSPLHF. The CDR3 DNA follows: TGTGCCAGTAGTATCTCCCGGACAGGGAATTCACCCCTCCACTTT.

The chain's CDR3 is CASSTGQTNSPLHF. CDR3 DNA: TGTGCCAGTAGTACTGGACAGACCAATTCACCCCTCCACTTT. The gene calls are TRBV19 and TRBJ1-6; D may be TRBD1 (6 bases). Trimming took off 4 bases at V and 7 bases at J, with 11 bases between the two ends. In germline, CDR1 is LNHDA, CDR2 SQIVND (reference sequence). The CDR3 has 14 residues. The full variable domain, in which reference TRBV19 and TRBJ1-6 provide the parts outside the CDR3, is DGGITQSPKYLFRKEGQNVTLSCEQNLNHDAMYWYRQDPGQGLRLIYYSQIVNDFQKGDIAEGYSVSREKKESFPLTVTSAQKNPTAFYLCASSTGQTNSPLHFGNGTRLTVT.

The rearrangement uses TRBV28 and TRBJ2-7, with 11 bases lining up with TRBD1. Germline assignment: CDR1 MDHEN and CDR2 SYDVKM. The CDR3 is made up of 16 amino acids. Losses at the gene ends were 2 bases for V and 4 bases for J; bases not matched to a gene: 7. As DNA, the CDR3 is TGTGCCAGCAGTTTAAGTCTAGGACAGGGGGCTTACGAGCAGTACTTC. Its protein is CASSLSLGQGAYEQYF.

The V call is TRBV24-1, the J call TRBJ2-1; D call uncertain. CDR1 KGHDR and CDR2 SFDVKD come from the germline V gene. The CDR3 has 11 amino acids. V dropped 10 bases and J dropped 8 bases, with 11 bases sitting between them. DNA of the CDR3: TGTGCCACTAGCCGCGTCGATGAGCAGTTCTTC. Its translation: CATSRVDEQFF.

The rearrangement uses TRBV10-3 and TRBJ2-6; D is possibly TRBD1 (6 bases). Germline CDR1 is ENHRY and CDR2 is SYGVKD. The CDR3 length is 16 residues. Trimming took 11 bases from V and 0 from J, leaving 17 bases between them. Here the CDR3 DNA reads TGTGCCGCAGCTTCAGGGGCCCACTCTGGGGCCAACGTCCTGACTTTC. Protein product: CAAASGAHSGANVLTF.

This rearrangement joins TRBV9 to TRBJ2-2; possible D gene TRBD1, 6 bases. Between the trimmed V and J ends, which lost 0 bases and 6 bases, there was a span of 12 bases. The germline V gene encodes CDR1 SGDLS and CDR2 YYNGEE. CDR3 length: 15 amino acids. The CDR3 DNA follows: TGTGCCAGCAGCGTAGTAGGGACAATCGCCGGGGAGCTGTTTTTT. Protein sequence: CASSVVGTIAGELFF. Supplemented by reference TRBV9 and TRBJ2-2, the full variable domain reads DSGVTQTPKHLITATGQRVTLRCSPRSGDLSVYWYQQSLDQGLQFLIQYYNGEERAKGNILERFSAQQFPDLHSELNLSSLELGDSALYFCASSVVGTIAGELFFGEGSRLTVL.

The chain combines TRBV28 with TRBJ1-1, with TRBD1 identical over 10 bases. V lost 6 bases, J lost 4 bases, and 14 bases stayed unmatched. Per germline, CDR1 MDHEN and CDR2 SYDVKM. There are 17 residues in the CDR3. The CDR3 sequence is CASSISPGQGRGTEAFF. Written as DNA, the CDR3 is TGTGCCAGCAGCATCAGTCCGGGACAGGGGCGGGGCACTGAAGCTTTCTTT. The full variable domain, its missing parts supplied by reference TRBV28 and TRBJ1-1, is DVKVTQSSRYLVKRTGEKVFLECVQDMDHENMFWYRQDPGLGLRLIYFSYDVKMKEKGDIPEGYSVSREKKERFSLILESASTNQTSMYLCASSISPGQGRGTEAFFGQGTRLTVV.

The rearrangement uses TRBV28 and TRBJ2-5; D is unresolved. CDR3 length: 13 amino acids. Germline V gives CDR1 MDHEN, CDR2 SYDVKM. The ends were cut back, 5 bases at V and 7 bases at J, with 14 bases in the middle. CDR3 loop: CASSRVSPGTQYF. The CDR3 bases are TGTGCCAGCAGTCGGGTCAGTCCGGGGACCCAGTACTTC.

The chain recombines TRBV28 with TRBJ2-6, with 7 bases identical to TRBD1. Losses at the gene ends were 4 bases for V and 0 bases for J; bases not matched to a gene: 6. The CDR3 contains 17 residues. Germline CDR1 and CDR2: MDHEN and SYDVKM. CDR3 DNA: TGTGCCAGCAGTTCAGGGACAGCCAACTCTGGGGCCAACGTCCTGACTTTC. Protein sequence: CASSSGTANSGANVLTF.

The rearrangement links TRBV6-5 to TRBJ1-4; D uncertain. Trimming took 8 bases from V and 3 from J, leaving 10 bases between them. CDR1 MNHEY and CDR2 SVGAGI come from the germline V gene. The CDR3 length is 13 residues. The DNA of the CDR3 is TGTGCCAGCGCGAGACAAGCTAATGAAAAACTGTTTTTT. Translated: CASARQANEKLFF.

This chain joins TRBV6-5 and TRBJ2-3; 8 positions agree with TRBD1. The germline CDR1 and CDR2 sequences are MNHEY and SVGAGI. Trimming at V came to 8 bases and at J to 2 bases, leaving 9 bases not matched to a gene. This CDR3 spans 15 amino acids. The CDR3 DNA is TGTGCCAGCTCGGGGCAACAGGGGGTCACAGATACGCAGTATTTT. It encodes CASSGQQGVTDTQYF.

The J gene is TRBJ2-1, the V gene TRBV27; TRBD2 aligns across 9 bases. The CDR3 contains 14 residues. J was trimmed by 7 bases and V by 6 bases; bases with no gene match: 7. Germline assignment: CDR1 MNHEY and CDR2 SMNVEV (reference sequence). The CDR3 reads CASRTSGSRNEQFF. DNA for the CDR3: TGTGCCAGCAGGACTAGCGGATCAAGGAATGAGCAGTTCTTC.

The chain combines TRBV24-1 with TRBJ2-1; 11 nucleotides line up with TRBD2. This CDR3 contains 17 residues. Germline V gives CDR1 KGHDR, CDR2 SFDVKD. The V and J ends lost 4 bases and 6 bases, in that order; junction bases with no gene match: 10. In DNA, the CDR3 is TGTGCCACCAGTGACCCTAATAGCGGGGGGGCCGTCAATGAGCAGTTCTTC. It is translated as CATSDPNSGGAVNEQFF.

The chain employs TRBV19 and TRBJ1-3; D remains ambiguous. V dropped 3 bases and J dropped 2 bases, with 14 bases sitting between them. The germline V gene has CDR1 LNHDA and CDR2 SQIVND (reference sequence). This CDR3 comprises 16 residues. This chain's CDR3 is CASSIGRLRAGNTIYF. The DNA for the CDR3 is TGTGCCAGTAGTATTGGCAGACTCCGCGCTGGAAACACCATATATTTT.

V gene TRBV7-2 combines with J gene TRBJ1-3; D unclear. The CDR3 consists of 13 residues. Deletions cut 0 bases from V and 6 bases from J, with 6 bases between. CDR1 and CDR2 from the germline V gene are SGHTA and FQGNSA. The chain's CDR3 is CASSLAAANTIYF. The CDR3 DNA reads as TGTGCCAGCAGCTTAGCCGCGGCAAACACCATATATTTT.

V gene TRBV3-1 (or the pseudogene TRBV3-2) combines with J gene TRBJ2-3; 11 nucleotides line up with TRBD2. CDR3 length: 17 residues. Trimming removed 1 base from V and 0 bases from J; junction bases left unmatched: 3. Germline V gives CDR1 LGHDT, CDR2 YNNKEL (reference sequence). The CDR3 is CASSQGLAGGSTDTQYF. The DNA of the CDR3 is TGTGCCAGCAGCCAAGGTCTAGCGGGAGGTAGCACAGATACGCAGTATTTT.